Included here is one TCR beta chain sequence, with context. As yet, its antigen is unknown. With 60 Vbeta and 13 Jbeta primers, the PCR was carried out. Profiling relied on immunoSEQ multiplex PCR, and the TCRdb table lists in-frame clones only, not all of them. The sample yields some 120,000 clones, more than 65% seen once. This record belongs to a study of cytomegalovirus exposure and HLA in healthy donors. Study conclusions and caveats: Cytomegalovirus status was reportedly diagnosed by the classifier with high sensitivity and specificity.

The clonotype originates from a man aged 18 to 29 in good health and CMV-seronegative. What was sequenced was PBMCs.

CDR3 coding DNA: TGTGCCAGTAGTATGGGACAGGGGAATGAAAAACTGTTTTTT. Its translation is CASSMGQGNEKLFF. V gene TRBV19 combines with J gene TRBJ1-4; 10 bases match TRBD1. Germline trimming cut 3 bases from V and 5 bases from J; bases unmatched to any gene: 0. Germline lookup yields CDR1 LNHDA and CDR2 SQIVND (reference sequence). The length of the CDR3 is 14 residues.